A single T cell receptor beta chain is shown here with its context. These data come from a study of blood T cell repertoires in COVID-19. The overall study: T cells, B-cell-depleted T cells, or PBMCs provided the cDNA or gDNA that served as material.

The data were produced by immunoSEQ multiplex PCR, yet TCRdb's version contains in-frame clones alone and is incomplete. This table holds about 270,000 clones, roughly 85% found once. Trimming removed 5 bases from V and 5 bases from J, with 4 bases in between. This CDR3 comprises 11 residues. Germline lookup yields CDR1 MDHEN and CDR2 SYDVKM. V is TRBV28 and J is TRBJ1-5; no clear D. The clonotype was recovered from a human donor in a cohort sampled during active COVID-19. Material: peripheral blood. CDR3 residues: CASSNYQPQHF. In nucleotides, the CDR3 is TGTGCCAGCAGTAACTATCAGCCCCAGCATTTT.